The 5 T cell receptor beta chains below all came from one sample that was sequenced in a study of shared clonotypes between healthy human individuals (dated by TCRdb to the early 2020s). For the CD8 naive samples, CD45RO-negative cells were positively selected for CCR7, yielding a CD45RA+CCR7+ population from which TemRA cells were excluded. The library was obtained by the immunoSEQ multiplex PCR assay. As stored in TCRdb, this immuneACCESS dataset retains in-frame rearrangements with V and J assigned. A fraction of the clones does not appear; measured against another copy, unresolved V genes explain less than half of the discrepancy, and the remainder lacks a known reason. Within this sample are about 2.1 million clones, with about 94% of them counted one time only. The ten largest make up around 1.8% of the sample. Sequencing was carried out using naive CD8+ T cells from PBMCs. The label giving this sample's cell subset or site can be read as: CD45RA+CCR7+. The origin of the receptors is a man aged 18-30 years in good health. Some clones in this sample may be carry-over from other donors' samples.

The chain has TRBV9 and TRBJ1-5; 9 nucleotides match TRBD1. Per germline, CDR1 SGDLS and CDR2 YYNGEE. The CDR3 runs to 13 residues. The V gene end was trimmed by 0 bases and the J gene end by 12 bases; junction bases not matched to a gene: 4. CDR3 DNA: TGTGCCAGCAGCGTAGGGGACAGGGAAATCCAGCATTTT. This translates into CASSVGDREIQHF. Using reference TRBV9 and TRBJ1-5 for the parts outside the CDR3, the full variable domain is DSGVTQTPKHLITATGQRVTLRCSPRSGDLSVYWYQQSLDQGLQFLIQYYNGEERAKGNILERFSAQQFPDLHSELNLSSLELGDSALYFCASSVGDREIQHFGDGTRLSIL.

The J gene is TRBJ1-5, the V gene TRBV19; D might be TRBD1 (6 bases). The CDR3 is made up of 18 amino acids. V was trimmed by 0 bases and J by 2 bases, leaving 17 bases between them. Germline lookup yields CDR1 LNHDA and CDR2 SQIVND (reference sequence). The DNA of the CDR3 is TGTGCCAGTAGTATAGATATTCGGACAGAGGTCGGCAATCAGCCCCAGCATTTT. Its translation: CASSIDIRTEVGNQPQHF. Based on the CDR3 plus reference TRBV19 and TRBJ1-5, the full variable domain is DGGITQSPKYLFRKEGQNVTLSCEQNLNHDAMYWYRQDPGQGLRLIYYSQIVNDFQKGDIAEGYSVSREKKESFPLTVTSAQKNPTAFYLCASSIDIRTEVGNQPQHFGDGTRLSIL.

The J gene is TRBJ2-7, the V gene TRBV5-8; TRBD2 might be the D (5 bases). This CDR3 is built from 15 residues. From germline, CDR1 is SGHTS and CDR2 YDEGEE. The V gene lost 1 base and the J gene lost 1 base, with 12 bases spanning the gap. The CDR3 protein is CASSLWAGSSYEQYF. The CDR3 bases are TGTGCCAGCAGCTTGTGGGCGGGTAGTTCCTACGAGCAGTACTTC.

This chain links TRBV5-1 with TRBJ2-1; D uncertain. V dropped 6 bases and J dropped 5 bases, with 12 bases sitting between them. Germline V CDR1 and CDR2: SGHRS, YFSETQ. The CDR3 spans 13 residues. The CDR3 here is CASTLSPNNEQFF. The CDR3 nucleotides are TGCGCCAGCACATTAAGTCCGAACAATGAGCAGTTCTTC.

This clone appeared once. The same CDR3 arises from other DNA sequences in this sample as well. This chain uses TRBV10-3 with TRBJ2-7; D is possibly TRBD1 or TRBD2 (5 bases each). The CDR3 length is 12 residues. Germline V gene lookup returns CDR1 ENHRY and CDR2 SYGVKD. The germline V and J ends were trimmed by 9 bases and 0 bases, with 9 bases remaining between them. In DNA form, the CDR3 reads TGTGCCATTTCAGGGAGCTCCTACGAGCAGTACTTC. It yields the protein CAISGSSYEQYF.